This TCR beta chain was documented in a study of prognosis after radiotherapy for stage I lung cancer. Study-wide background: The period between April 2018 and January 2019 saw the enrollment of stage I non-small cell lung cancer patients.

TCR beta CDR3 amplification from genomic DNA was performed by two-round multiplex PCR. Amplification in first-round PCR relied on primers specific to each TRBV and TRBJ gene. TCRdb re-called the multiplex PCR reads through MiXCR, storing one row per CDR3 protein. The table records roughly 13,000 distinct CDR3 sequences, roughly 29% of them present only once. J was trimmed by 0 bases and V by 5 bases; bases with no gene match: 10. Germline V gene lookup returns CDR1 DFQATT and CDR2 SNEGSKA (reference sequence). The length of the CDR3 is 16 residues. Peripheral venous blood was drawn in approximately 5.9-milliliter volumes, with a draw taken at each of two separate time points. This clonotype was seen ten or more times.

The sequences come from PBMCs, collected before or after stereotactic body radiation therapy (not recorded which). The genes are TRBV20-1 and TRBJ1-5; 7 nucleotides match TRBD1. This clonotype was obtained from a donor aged 50 or older with non-small cell lung cancer. CDR3 amino acids: CSAVRQGSPSNQPQHF. CDR3 bases: TGCAGTGCTGTAAGACAGGGTTCCCCTAGCAATCAGCCCCAGCATTTT.